Following are 18 T cell receptor beta chains from one sample sequenced in a study of vaccination and CD4 T cells after COVID-19. TCRdb re-called the PCR reads with MiXCR, one entry per CDR3 protein. The sample lists approximately 20,000 distinct CDR3 sequences, about 60% occurring once. The sample here was CD4+ T cells from blood, taken before SARS-CoV-2 vaccination. These receptors were obtained from a human donor who had recovered from COVID-19.

The J gene is TRBJ2-1, the V gene TRBV20-1; the match to TRBD2 covers 9 bases. The junction had 10 bases not matched to a gene; V was cut back by 0 bases and J by 13 bases. The CDR3 runs 14 residues. Germline V gives CDR1 DFQATT, CDR2 SNEGSKA (reference sequence). CDR3 sequence (DNA): TGCAGTGCTAGAGACCCCGGGACTAGCATGTTCCAGTTCTTC. It yields the protein CSARDPGTSMFQFF.

The DNA for the CDR3 is TGTGCCAGCAGTTTAGTTGGGCAGGGATCCTACAATGAGCAGTTCTTC. Protein product: CASSLVGQGSYNEQFF. The chain employs TRBV27 and TRBJ2-1; D possibly corresponds to TRBD1 (5 bases). The CDR3 spans 16 residues. Deletions cut 2 bases from V and 1 base from J, with 12 bases between. Germline CDR1 and CDR2: MNHEY and SMNVEV (reference sequence).

This clonotype was seen a single time. The J gene is TRBJ2-4, the V gene TRBV27; either TRBD1 or TRBD2 may fit D (5 bases each). The CDR3 length is 14 residues. Germline V gene sequence: CDR1 MNHEY, CDR2 SMNVEV (reference sequence). Trimming removed 5 bases at V and 8 bases at J, with 16 bases between. CDR3 residues: CASSGDARWDIQYF. CDR3 DNA sequence: TGTGCCAGCAGTGGGGACGCAAGGTGGGACATTCAGTACTTC.

The chain joins TRBV20-1 to TRBJ2-1, with D perhaps assigned TRBD1 or TRBD2 (6 bases each). Trimming shortened V by 5 bases and J by 14 bases, and 16 bases separated the two germline ends. CDR3 length: 11 residues. Looked up from germline, CDR1 is DFQATT and CDR2 is SNEGSKA (reference sequence). The DNA for the CDR3 is TGCAGTGCTGGGGGCGGGGCTAATGAGTTCTTC. It yields the protein CSAGGGANEFF.

CDR3 loop: CATSSEWTSGRARETQYF. As DNA, the CDR3 is TGTGCCACCAGCAGCGAATGGACTAGCGGGAGGGCTAGGGAGACCCAGTACTTC. This chain connects TRBV15 to TRBJ2-5, with TRBD2 identical over 15 bases. The CDR3 runs 18 residues. The junction had 10 bases not matched to a gene; V was cut back by 3 bases and J by 5 bases. Germline CDR1 LNHNV, CDR2 YYDKDF (reference sequence).

V usage is TRBV7-9 and J usage is TRBJ1-1; D gene unclear. Trimming pared 0 bases from V and 11 bases from J, leaving 16 bases between. CDR3 length: 14 amino acids. The germline gives CDR1 SEHNR, CDR2 FQNEAQ (reference sequence). Here the CDR3 DNA reads TGTGCCAGCAGCTTAGCCTCGGGTCAGTCCATGGCTTTCTTT. It codes for CASSLASGQSMAFF. The variable domain in full, completed from reference TRBV7-9 and TRBJ1-1, reads DTGVSQNPRHKITKRGQNVTFRCDPISEHNRLYWYRQTLGQGPEFLTYFQNEAQLEKSRLLSDRFSAERPKGSFSTLEIQRTEQGDSAMYLCASSLASGQSMAFFGQGTRLTVV.

This clonotype occurred a few times. The chain recombines TRBV20-1 with TRBJ2-3; D is undetermined. The CDR3 covers 14 residues. Germline loops: CDR1 DFQATT, CDR2 SNEGSKA (reference sequence). Trimming shortened V by 6 bases and J by 1 base, and 14 bases separated the two germline ends. DNA for the CDR3: TGCAGTGCCCGAGCTGGCGTGGGCACAGATACGCAGTATTTT. This codes for CSARAGVGTDTQYF.

V gene TRBV6-2 or TRBV6-3 combines with J gene TRBJ2-7; the D call may be TRBD1 or TRBD2 (5 bases each). With 2 bases removed from V and 0 bases from J, the gap between germline ends came to 11 bases. The germline gives CDR1 MNHEY, CDR2 SVGEGT. The CDR3 is 15 residues long. The CDR3 reads CASSYRDGVSYEQYF. CDR3 coding DNA: TGTGCCAGCAGTTACCGGGACGGTGTCTCCTACGAGCAGTACTTC.

This chain links TRBV28 with TRBJ1-2, with a possible D match to TRBD1 (6 bases). The CDR3 has 14 amino acids. CDR1 and CDR2 (germline): MDHEN, SYDVKM. The germline V and J ends were trimmed by 7 bases and 2 bases, with 14 bases remaining between them. The CDR3 loop reads CASTPDQGNYGYTF. DNA for the CDR3: TGTGCCAGCACCCCGGACCAGGGGAACTATGGCTACACCTTC.

The V gene is TRBV7-3, the J gene TRBJ2-2, with 10 bases aligning to TRBD2. In germline, CDR1 is SGHTA, CDR2 FQGTGA. The CDR3 length is 16 residues. The V gene end was trimmed by 5 bases and the J gene end by 8 bases; junction bases not matched to a gene: 11. This CDR3 reads CASSQTLAGVSGELFF. In DNA form, the CDR3 reads TGTGCCAGCAGCCAAACCCTAGCGGGAGTGTCGGGGGAGCTGTTTTTT.

This clonotype turned up a few times. The rearrangement links TRBV7-3 to TRBJ1-1; 7 nucleotides line up with TRBD1. The CDR3 contains 16 residues. Looked up from germline, CDR1 is SGHTA and CDR2 is FQGTGA. Losses at the gene ends were 4 bases for V and 6 bases for J; bases not matched to a gene: 14. For the CDR3, the DNA is TGTGCCAGCAGCTCAACCTCTCGACAGGGTAGCGCTGAAGCTTTCTTT. It specifies CASSSTSRQGSAEAFF.

This chain connects TRBV5-4 to TRBJ1-2, with TRBD1 identical over 7 bases. The length of the CDR3 is 15 residues. Per the germline V gene, CDR1 is SGHNT and CDR2 is YYREEE (reference sequence). V lost 6 bases, J lost 4 bases, and 12 bases stayed unmatched. CDR3 loop: CASKVTGALSYGYTF. In nucleotides, the CDR3 is TGTGCCAGCAAGGTCACAGGGGCCTTAAGCTATGGCTACACCTTC.

This clonotype showed up just a few times. The chain uses TRBV10-3 and TRBJ1-2, with D maybe TRBD1 (5 bases). The ends were cut back, 0 bases at V and 2 bases at J, with 7 bases in the middle. CDR1 is ENHRY and CDR2 is SYGVKD in the germline V gene. The CDR3 sequence is 14 residues long. DNA of the CDR3: TGTGCCATCAGTGAGTCGGGGGGAAACTATGGCTACACCTTC. Translating gives CAISESGGNYGYTF.

This clonotype has a handful of counts. The chain couples TRBV6-1 to TRBJ2-7; no firm D call. The CDR3 covers 12 residues. V dropped 6 bases and J dropped 0 bases, with 6 bases sitting between them. Germline CDR1 MNHNS, CDR2 SASEGT. CDR3 loop: CASRLVSYEQYF. For the CDR3, the DNA is TGTGCCAGCAGGCTAGTCTCCTACGAGCAGTACTTC.

The table lists this clonotype with a few counts. The rearrangement joins TRBV20-1 to TRBJ2-7; D remains unclear. Trimming stripped 5 bases from V and 7 bases from J, with 21 bases between. The CDR3 runs 14 residues. The V gene's germline CDR1 is DFQATT and CDR2 SNEGSKA (reference sequence). Written as DNA, the CDR3 is TGCAGTGCTCCTCCCACCGGGTTGGTTAAAGAGCAGTACTTC. It translates to CSAPPTGLVKEQYF.

V gene TRBV20-1 combines with J gene TRBJ2-3, with TRBD2 identical over 7 bases. This CDR3 is 14 amino acids long. Trimming removed 0 bases from V and 6 bases from J; junction bases left unmatched: 6. Per germline, CDR1 DFQATT and CDR2 SNEGSKA (reference sequence). The CDR3 protein is CSAREGGGPDTQYF. For the CDR3, the DNA is TGCAGTGCTAGAGAGGGGGGAGGGCCGGATACGCAGTATTTT.

This clonotype showed up just a few times. The chain employs TRBV6-1 and TRBJ1-3, with D maybe TRBD1 (5 bases). V was trimmed by 1 base and J by 2 bases, leaving 9 bases between them. Germline loops: CDR1 MNHNS, CDR2 SASEGT. CDR3 length: 15 residues. The CDR3 region is CASSEDGGAGNTIYF. CDR3 nucleotide sequence: TGTGCCAGCAGTGAAGATGGGGGAGCTGGAAACACCATATATTTT.

The chain couples TRBV5-4 to TRBJ2-1; 9 positions match TRBD2. Losses at the gene ends were 4 bases for V and 2 bases for J; bases not matched to a gene: 7. The CDR3 has 16 residues. CDR1 and CDR2 from the germline V gene are SGHNT and YYREEE (reference sequence). CDR3 protein: CASSPLTSGTYNEQFF. In DNA form, the CDR3 reads TGTGCCAGCAGCCCCTTGACTAGCGGAACCTACAATGAGCAGTTCTTC.